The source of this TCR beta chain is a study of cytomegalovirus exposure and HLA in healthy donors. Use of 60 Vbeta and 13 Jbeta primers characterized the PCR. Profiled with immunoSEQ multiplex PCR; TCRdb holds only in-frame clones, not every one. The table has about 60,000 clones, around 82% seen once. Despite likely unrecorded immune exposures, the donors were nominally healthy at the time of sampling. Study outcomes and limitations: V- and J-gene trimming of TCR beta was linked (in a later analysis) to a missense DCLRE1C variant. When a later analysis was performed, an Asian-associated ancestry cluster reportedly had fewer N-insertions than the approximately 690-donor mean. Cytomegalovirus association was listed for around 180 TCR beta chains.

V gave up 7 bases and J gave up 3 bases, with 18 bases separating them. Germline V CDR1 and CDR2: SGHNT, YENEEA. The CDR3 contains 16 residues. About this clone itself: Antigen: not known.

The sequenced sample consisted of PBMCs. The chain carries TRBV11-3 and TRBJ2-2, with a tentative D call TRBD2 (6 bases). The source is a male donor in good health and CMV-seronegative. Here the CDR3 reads CASTYRGSGHTGELFF. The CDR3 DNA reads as TGTGCCAGCACCTACCGGGGGTCAGGACACACCGGGGAGCTGTTTTTT.